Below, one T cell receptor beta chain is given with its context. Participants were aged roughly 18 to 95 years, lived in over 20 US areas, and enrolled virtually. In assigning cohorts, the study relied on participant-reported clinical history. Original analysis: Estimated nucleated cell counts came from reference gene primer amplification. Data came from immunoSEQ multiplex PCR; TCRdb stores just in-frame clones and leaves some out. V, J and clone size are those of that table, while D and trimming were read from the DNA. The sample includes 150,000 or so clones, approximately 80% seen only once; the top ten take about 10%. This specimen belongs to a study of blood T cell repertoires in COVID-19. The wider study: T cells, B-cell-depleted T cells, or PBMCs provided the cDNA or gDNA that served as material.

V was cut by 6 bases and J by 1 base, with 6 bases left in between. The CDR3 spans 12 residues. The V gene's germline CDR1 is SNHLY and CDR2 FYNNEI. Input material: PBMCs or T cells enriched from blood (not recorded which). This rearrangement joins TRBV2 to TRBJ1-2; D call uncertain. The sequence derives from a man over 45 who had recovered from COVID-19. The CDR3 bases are TGTGCCAGCAGATCGGGTAACTATGGCTACACCTTC. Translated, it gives CASRSGNYGYTF.